Below, one TCR beta chain is given with its context. Its antigen remains undetermined. The input lacks base qualities; no much larger clone sits a single base away. Genomic DNA was isolated from the sorted cells so that the TCRbeta CDR3 region could be sequenced. The immunoSEQ Assay was used for sequencing of TCRbeta CDR3 regions. TCRdb holds this immuneACCESS table with in-frame rearrangements only. Some clones are missing; in checked studies, unresolved V genes explain under half, and the rest has no known cause. The sample table shows around 70,000 clones, and 85% are seen once. Together, the top ten hold over 4.5% of the sample. This sample was taken from a study of OX40 agonist ivuxolimab in advanced cancers. Looking at the study overall: The costimulatory receptor OX40 (CD134) was targeted by ivuxolimab, a fully human IgG2 agonistic monoclonal antibody. Intravenous ivuxolimab was administered to patients every 2 weeks at six dose levels: 0.01, 0.1, 0.3, 1.5, 3 and 10 mg/kg. Of the 50 to 55 patients in dose escalation, about 20 had hepatocellular carcinoma, about 15 had melanoma, 9 had renal cell carcinoma and 9 had head and neck cancer. A male proportion of about 79% and a mean age of about 60 years, ranging from about 20 to 79, were recorded for the dose-escalation cohort. Patients were allowed to have had prior anti-PD-1, anti-PD-L1 or anti-CTLA-4 therapy, and 30% to 40% of the dose-escalation patients had previously received checkpoint inhibitors. Partial responses occurred in three dose-escalation patients, of whom one had hepatocellular carcinoma and two had cutaneous melanoma. The purpose of peripheral TCRbeta sequencing was to test whether ivuxolimab changed TCR sequence diversity and led to clonal T-cell expansion. The paper describes the monotherapy dose-escalation part (N of about 54 patients) of the phase I trial of ivuxolimab.

The trial excluded patients who had a history of autoimmune disease or who were on systemic immunosuppression. Peripheral blood for TCR sequencing was drawn from every dose cohort at baseline, at cycle 4 day 1 and at cycle 7 day 1. The samples were drawn from a first-in-human, open-label, multicenter phase I dose-escalation trial of ivuxolimab. Adults with locally advanced or metastatic head and neck squamous cell, hepatocellular, melanoma or renal cell carcinoma were enrolled in the trial. Before TCR sequencing, CD4+ and CD8+ T cells were separately sorted from peripheral blood. Points the paper makes about the study in general: Which antigens the clonally expanded peripheral T cells were specific for was not determined. At doses of 0.1 to 3.0 mg/kg, clonal expansion of both CD4+ and CD8+ T cells in blood was seen between baseline and week 6. After ivuxolimab, more expanded clones were found on average in CD8+ T cells than in CD4+ T cells. Low levels of normalized T-cell clonal expansion were also seen in some nonresponding patients. Partial responders in the 0.1-3.0 mg/kg groups had among the lowest normalized peripheral clonal expansion, especially among CD8+ T cells.

The germline V gene gives CDR1 as MGHRA and CDR2 as YSYEKL. The CDR3, from cysteine to phenylalanine, totals 15 residues. Just the 45-base CDR3 DNA is kept, in frame starting at base 1. V is pruned by 0 bases and J by 6 bases, leaving 3 bases of the junction without a gene match. This specimen consisted of CD4+ or CD8+ T cells sorted from blood, obtained in a trial of the OX40 agonist ivuxolimab. Recombination connected TRBV4-1 to TRBJ1-5, with 9 bases in between that match TRBD1. The TCR was taken from an adult with an advanced solid tumor such as melanoma, head and neck, liver or kidney cancer. The CDR3 region reads CASSQEWDRAQPQHF. The DNA sequence reads TGCGCCAGCAGCCAAGAGTGGGACAGGGCTCAGCCCCAGCATTTT.